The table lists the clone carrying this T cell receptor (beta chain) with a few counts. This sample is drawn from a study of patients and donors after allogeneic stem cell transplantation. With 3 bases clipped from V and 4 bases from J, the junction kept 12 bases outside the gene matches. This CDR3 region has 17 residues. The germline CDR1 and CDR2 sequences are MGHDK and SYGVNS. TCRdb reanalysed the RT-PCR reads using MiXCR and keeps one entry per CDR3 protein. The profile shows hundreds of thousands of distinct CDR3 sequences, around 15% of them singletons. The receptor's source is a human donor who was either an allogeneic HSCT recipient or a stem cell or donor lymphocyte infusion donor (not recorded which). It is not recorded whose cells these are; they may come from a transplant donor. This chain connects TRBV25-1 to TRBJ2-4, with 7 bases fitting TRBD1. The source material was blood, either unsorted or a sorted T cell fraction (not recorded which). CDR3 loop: CASSEGPPGQPKNIQYF. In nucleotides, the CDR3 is TGTGCCAGCAGTGAGGGCCCTCCGGGACAGCCGAAAAACATTCAGTACTTC.